Presented here are 12 T cell receptor beta chains from one specimen sequenced in a study of vaccination and CD4 T cells after COVID-19. The treatment was: roughly 10-day PBMC culture with coronavirus spike peptide pools or control peptides (ViraFEST assay). Cultured CD4+ T cells had their DNA profiled by the Oncomine TCR Beta short-read assay. TCRdb called the PCR reads again in MiXCR, with one record for every CDR3 protein. The sample carries approximately 12,000 distinct CDR3 sequences, roughly 74% recorded once. Which antigens these TCRs recognize remains unknown. The sequenced sample consisted of CD4+ T cells from blood, cultured in vitro. Source of these receptors: a human donor who had recovered from COVID-19.

The rearrangement uses TRBV10-3 and TRBJ2-7; 7 bases match TRBD1. The trim removed 8 bases at V and 2 bases at J, leaving 6 bases unmatched. This CDR3 contains 13 residues. Germline CDR1 is ENHRY and CDR2 is SYGVKD. CDR3 in DNA: TGTGCCATCTCGAGGGGACAGACCTACGAGCAGTACTTC. Protein sequence: CAISRGQTYEQYF.

This clonotype came up a few times. The rearrangement uses TRBV19 and TRBJ1-2; 7 bases align to TRBD1. Germline lookup yields CDR1 LNHDA and CDR2 SQIVND (reference sequence). V lost 1 base to trimming and J lost 8 bases; unmatched junction nucleotides: 1. The CDR3 has 12 amino acids. The CDR3 spells CASSIGQGGYTF. In DNA form, the CDR3 reads TGTGCCAGTAGTATAGGACAGGGCGGCTACACCTTC.

The chain is built from TRBV20-1 and TRBJ2-5; 11 nucleotides match TRBD2. Germline values: CDR1 DFQATT, CDR2 SNEGSKA (reference sequence). This CDR3 has 14 amino acids. V lost 8 bases to trimming and J lost 5 bases; unmatched junction nucleotides: 10. CDR3 protein: CSSRSGRAGETQYF. The CDR3 bases are TGCAGTAGTCGTAGCGGGAGGGCCGGTGAGACCCAGTACTTC.

The rearrangement links TRBV11-1 to TRBJ2-5; no clear D. Germline CDR1 and CDR2: SGHAT and FQDESV (reference sequence). There are 16 residues in the CDR3. The germline V and J ends were trimmed by 2 bases and 2 bases, with 15 bases remaining between them. Here the CDR3 reads CASSLSGRSPQETQYF. The CDR3 bases are TGTGCCAGCAGCTTAAGTGGCAGATCCCCGCAAGAGACCCAGTACTTC. Full variable domain (missing parts from reference TRBV11-1 and TRBJ2-5): EAEVAQSPRYKITEKSQAVAFWCDPISGHATLYWYRQILGQGPELLVQFQDESVVDDSQLPKDRFSAERLKGVDSTLKIQPAELGDSAMYLCASSLSGRSPQETQYFGPGTRLLVL.

This clonotype was seen once. The chain combines TRBV11-2 with TRBJ2-7; no firm D call. The V gene's germline CDR1 is SGHAT and CDR2 FQNNGV. The V end lost 1 base, the J end lost 0 bases, and 13 bases lay between the germline ends. There are 16 residues in the CDR3. In DNA form, the CDR3 reads TGTGCCAGCAGCTTAGTATTATCGACTCTCTCCTACGAGCAGTACTTC. Protein sequence: CASSLVLSTLSYEQYF.

The chain is built from TRBV7-9 and TRBJ2-2, with 11 positions matching TRBD2. Unmatched junction bases numbered 5, after V lost 7 bases and J lost 1 base. The CDR3 has 16 amino acids. Per the germline V gene, CDR1 is SEHNR and CDR2 is FQNEAQ (reference sequence). CDR3 loop: CASTGTSGLNTGELFF. The CDR3, as DNA: TGTGCCAGCACAGGGACTAGCGGTTTGAACACCGGGGAGCTGTTTTTT.

The V gene is TRBV7-6, the J gene TRBJ2-2; D gene unclear. This CDR3 contains 13 residues. Deletions cut 0 bases from V and 5 bases from J, with 4 bases between. The germline V gene has CDR1 SGHVS and CDR2 FNYEAQ. Here the CDR3 DNA reads TGTGCCAGCAGCTTAGCAGTGACCGGGGAGCTGTTTTTT. This encodes CASSLAVTGELFF.

CDR3 sequence (DNA): TGTGCCAGCAGCCGATCAATGGGGTATCGGGAGCTGTTTTTT. Encoded protein: CASSRSMGYRELFF. The chain has TRBV7-2 and TRBJ2-2; D not certain. With 5 bases removed from V and 9 bases from J, the gap between germline ends came to 16 bases. Germline values: CDR1 SGHTA, CDR2 FQGNSA. The length of the CDR3 is 14 residues.

The J gene is TRBJ1-5, the V gene TRBV7-2, with unresolved D. Germline assignment: CDR1 SGHTA and CDR2 FQGNSA. The V gene lost 2 bases and the J gene lost 6 bases, with 14 bases spanning the gap. This CDR3 region has 15 residues. The DNA of the CDR3 is TGTGCCAGCAGCTTATCCGGGGTTAAAAGTCAGCCCCAGCATTTT. Its translation is CASSLSGVKSQPQHF.

The chain links TRBV7-8 to TRBJ1-6; TRBD1 matches 8 bases. Germline V CDR1 and CDR2: SGHVS, FQNEAQ. V shed 2 bases and J 6 bases; nucleotides not matched to a gene: 3. CDR3 length: 15 amino acids. In nucleotides, the CDR3 is TGTGCCAGCAGCTTACCCCAGGGGGCTAATTCACCCCTCCACTTT. This encodes CASSLPQGANSPLHF.

The genes are TRBV29-1 and TRBJ1-2; D not certain. Trimming left V 2 bases short and J 2 bases short, with 15 bases between. Germline V gives CDR1 SQVTM, CDR2 ANQGSEA. The length of the CDR3 is 15 residues. The CDR3 nucleotides are TGCAGCGTTGAAACAGTGGCAGAACTAAACTATGGCTACACCTTC. Translating it yields CSVETVAELNYGYTF. The variable domain in full, completed from reference TRBV29-1 and TRBJ1-2, reads SAVISQKPSRDICQRGTSLTIQCQVDSQVTMMFWYRQQPGQSLTLIATANQGSEATYESGFVIDKFPISRPNLTFSTLTVSNMSPEDSSIYLCSVETVAELNYGYTFGSGTRLTVV.

This chain uses TRBV20-1 with TRBJ1-2; 8 bases match TRBD1. This CDR3 is built from 14 residues. Germline-derived CDR1 and CDR2 are DFQATT and SNEGSKA (reference sequence). J gave up 0 bases and V 5 bases, and 5 bases lay outside the gene matches. CDR3 DNA: TGCAGTGCTCTTCAGGGGGCGGCTAACTATGGCTACACCTTC. Translated, it gives CSALQGAANYGYTF.